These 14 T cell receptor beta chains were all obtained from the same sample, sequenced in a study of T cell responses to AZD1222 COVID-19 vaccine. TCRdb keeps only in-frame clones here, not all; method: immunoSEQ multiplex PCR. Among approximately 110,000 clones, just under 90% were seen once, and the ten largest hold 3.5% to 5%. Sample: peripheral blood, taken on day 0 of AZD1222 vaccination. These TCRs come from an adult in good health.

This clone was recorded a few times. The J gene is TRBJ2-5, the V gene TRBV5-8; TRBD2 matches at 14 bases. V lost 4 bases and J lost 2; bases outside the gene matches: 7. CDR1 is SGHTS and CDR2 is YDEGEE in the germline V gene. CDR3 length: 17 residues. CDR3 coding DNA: TGTGCCAGCAGCGCCGGACTAGCGGGGGGAGGTCAAGAGACCCAGTACTTC. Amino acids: CASSAGLAGGGQETQYF.

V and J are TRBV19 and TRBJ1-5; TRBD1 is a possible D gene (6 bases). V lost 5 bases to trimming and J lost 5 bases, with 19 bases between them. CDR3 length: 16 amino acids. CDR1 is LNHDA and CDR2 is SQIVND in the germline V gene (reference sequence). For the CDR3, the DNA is TGTGCCAGTAGTGCCCTCGGAACAGGGTCCGATCAGCCCCAGCATTTT. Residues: CASSALGTGSDQPQHF. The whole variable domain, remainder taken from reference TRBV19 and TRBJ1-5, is DGGITQSPKYLFRKEGQNVTLSCEQNLNHDAMYWYRQDPGQGLRLIYYSQIVNDFQKGDIAEGYSVSREKKESFPLTVTSAQKNPTAFYLCASSALGTGSDQPQHFGDGTRLSIL.

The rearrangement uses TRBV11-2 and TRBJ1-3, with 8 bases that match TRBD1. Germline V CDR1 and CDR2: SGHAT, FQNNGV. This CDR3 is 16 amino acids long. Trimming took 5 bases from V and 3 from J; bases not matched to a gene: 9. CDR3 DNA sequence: TGTGCCAGCAGCCCCAGGGGGCTGCGGGATGGAAACACCATATATTTT. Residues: CASSPRGLRDGNTIYF.

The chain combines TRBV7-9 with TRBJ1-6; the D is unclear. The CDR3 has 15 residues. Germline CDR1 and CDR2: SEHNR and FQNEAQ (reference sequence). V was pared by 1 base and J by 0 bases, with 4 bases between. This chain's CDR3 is CASSLDSSYNSPLHF. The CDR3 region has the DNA TGTGCCAGCAGCTTAGACAGCTCCTATAATTCACCCCTCCACTTT.

In DNA form, the CDR3 reads TGTGCCAGCAGGCCGGACCGTGGACTTTTTACTGAAGCTTTCTTT. This sequence encodes CASRPDRGLFTEAFF. The genes are TRBV6-5 and TRBJ1-1; D gene unclear. The CDR3 totals 15 residues. The V end lost 6 bases, the J end lost 5 bases, and 19 bases lay between the germline ends. Germline V CDR1 and CDR2: MNHEY, SVGAGI.

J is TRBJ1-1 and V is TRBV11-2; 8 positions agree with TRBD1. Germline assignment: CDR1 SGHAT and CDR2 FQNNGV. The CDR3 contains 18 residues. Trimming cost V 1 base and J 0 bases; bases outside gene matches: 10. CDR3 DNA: TGTGCCAGCAGCTTAGGGACAGGGATTACCCCCATGAACACTGAAGCTTTCTTT. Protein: CASSLGTGITPMNTEAFF. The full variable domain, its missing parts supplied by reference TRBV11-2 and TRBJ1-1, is EAGVAQSPRYKIIEKRQSVAFWCNPISGHATLYWYQQILGQGPKLLIQFQNNGVVDDSQLPKDRFSAERLKGVDSTLKIQPAKLEDSAVYLCASSLGTGITPMNTEAFFGQGTRLTVV.

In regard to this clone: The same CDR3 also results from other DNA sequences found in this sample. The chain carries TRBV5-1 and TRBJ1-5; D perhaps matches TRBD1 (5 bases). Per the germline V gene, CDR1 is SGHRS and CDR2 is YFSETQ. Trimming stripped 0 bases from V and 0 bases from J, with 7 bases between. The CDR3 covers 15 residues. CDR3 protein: CASSLEGYSNQPQHF. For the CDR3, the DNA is TGCGCCAGCAGCTTGGAGGGGTATAGCAATCAGCCCCAGCATTTT.

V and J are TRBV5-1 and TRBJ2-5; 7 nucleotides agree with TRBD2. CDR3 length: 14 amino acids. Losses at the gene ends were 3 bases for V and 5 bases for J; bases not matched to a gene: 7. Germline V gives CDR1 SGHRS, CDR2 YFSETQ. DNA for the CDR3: TGCGCCAGCAGCTCCGACTGGGAGGGCGAGACCCAGTACTTC. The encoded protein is CASSSDWEGETQYF.

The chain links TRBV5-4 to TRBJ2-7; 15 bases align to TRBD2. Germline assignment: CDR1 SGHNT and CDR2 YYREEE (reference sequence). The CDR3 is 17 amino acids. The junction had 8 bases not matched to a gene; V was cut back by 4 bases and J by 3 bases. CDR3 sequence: CASSPGGLAGGHYEQYF. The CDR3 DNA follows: TGTGCCAGCAGCCCGGGGGGACTAGCGGGGGGTCACTACGAGCAGTACTTC.

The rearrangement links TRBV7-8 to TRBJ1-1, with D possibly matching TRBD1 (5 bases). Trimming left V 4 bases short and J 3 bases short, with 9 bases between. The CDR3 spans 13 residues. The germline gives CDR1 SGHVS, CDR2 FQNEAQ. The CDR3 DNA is TGTGCCAGCAGCTCCCAGGGTCACACTGAAGCTTTCTTT. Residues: CASSSQGHTEAFF.

CDR3 sequence reads: CASSYSVGGNTGELFF. CDR3 nucleotides: TGTGCCAGCAGTTACTCGGTCGGGGGGAACACCGGGGAGCTGTTTTTT. This chain uses TRBV6-5 with TRBJ2-2; possible D gene TRBD2, 6 bases. This CDR3 region has 16 residues. With 0 bases removed from V and 1 base from J, the gap between germline ends came to 9 bases. Per the germline V gene, CDR1 is MNHEY and CDR2 is SVGAGI.

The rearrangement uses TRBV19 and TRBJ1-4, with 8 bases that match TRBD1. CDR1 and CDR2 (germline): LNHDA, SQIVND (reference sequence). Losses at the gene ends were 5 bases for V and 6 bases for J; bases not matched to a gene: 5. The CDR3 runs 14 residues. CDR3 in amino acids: CASSRETGDEKLFF. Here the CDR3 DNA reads TGTGCCAGTAGTCGGGAGACAGGGGATGAAAAACTGTTTTTT.

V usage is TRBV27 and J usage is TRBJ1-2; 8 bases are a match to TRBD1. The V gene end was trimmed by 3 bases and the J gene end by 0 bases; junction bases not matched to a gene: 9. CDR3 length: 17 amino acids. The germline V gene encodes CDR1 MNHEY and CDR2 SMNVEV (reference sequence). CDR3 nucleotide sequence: TGTGCCAGCAGTTTCCGGACAGGGTTGATGTCTAACTATGGCTACACCTTC. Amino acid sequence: CASSFRTGLMSNYGYTF.

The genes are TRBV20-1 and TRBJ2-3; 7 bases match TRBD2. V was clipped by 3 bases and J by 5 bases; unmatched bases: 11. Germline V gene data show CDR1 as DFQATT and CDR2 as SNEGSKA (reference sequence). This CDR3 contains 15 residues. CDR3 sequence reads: CSASLAAGRGDTQYF. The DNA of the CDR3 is TGCAGTGCTAGTCTGGCAGCGGGAAGGGGAGATACGCAGTATTTT.